Listed below are T cell receptor beta chains from one sample, sequenced in a study of blood T cells in healthy people across ages. TCRdb ran MiXCR on the 5' RACE reads and lists one entry per CDR3 protein. The sample lists roughly 680,000 distinct CDR3 sequences; over 40% were seen once. Input material: blood. The origin of the receptors is a woman older than 75 in good health. CDR3s leave out the opening cysteine and the closing phenylalanine or tryptophan.

V gene	CDR3 length	J gene	CDR3 protein
TRBV7-9	13	TRBJ2-4	ASSAEYLAKNIQY
TRBV6-5	13	TRBJ1-5	ASRQGINSNQPQH
TRBV7-9	13	TRBJ1-4	ASSTRQGPREKLF
TRBV4-2	14	TRBJ2-7	ASSQFFSGSVYEQY
TRBV29-1	14	TRBJ2-3	SVDLPGQGLADTQY
TRBV29-1	13	TRBJ2-3	SASQGAGSADTQY
TRBV20-1	12	TRBJ2-1	SAKLLVGNNEQF
TRBV20-1	13	TRBJ1-1	SARNWAGTNTEAF
TRBV5-1	14	TRBJ2-1	ASSPGPSGGYNEQF
TRBV12-3/TRBV12-4	12	TRBJ1-6	ASRRGFSHSPLH
TRBV28	12	TRBJ2-5	ASSSFGARRTQY
TRBV6-1	10	TRBJ2-7	ASIKREYEQY
TRBV6-5	13	TRBJ1-5	VSRRNQGEGQPRH
TRBV3-1	16	TRBJ2-1	ASSQAILADLSYNEQF
TRBV9	13	TRBJ1-2	ASSPGVGVEYGYT
TRBV2	14	TRBJ2-3	ASSSYISNRDDTQY
TRBV4-1	13	-	ASSQLPKSRETQY
TRBV7-9	14	TRBJ2-7	ASSLLGAEYSYEQY
TRBV7-3	13	TRBJ1-3	ASSPDRGPGNTIY
TRBV11-3	13	-	TSSLRDGRQETQY
TRBV24-1	16	TRBJ2-7	ATSESREKVTYSYEQY
TRBV6-6	13	TRBJ2-1	ASRATSGALNEQF
TRBV29-1	13	TRBJ2-7	SVSPGQGSSYEQY
TRBV28	14	-	ASNFLGQSSYNEQY
TRBV20-1	12	TRBJ2-1	SGVRGGGMFEQF
TRBV27	13	TRBJ2-7	ASSFGAGISYEQY
TRBV20-1	14	TRBJ2-1	SARSTTSGSKDEQF
TRBV5-1	14	TRBJ2-1	ASSLVTSAIYNEQF
TRBV3-1	12	TRBJ2-1	ASSRQGGGNEQF
TRBV5-1	13	TRBJ1-5	ASRLSDGSNQPQH
TRBV10-3	12	TRBJ2-1	AISPGVGSGEQF
TRBV27	12	TRBJ1-5	ASSRGQHNQPQH
TRBV3-1	11	TRBJ1-4	ASSHGGDEKLF
TRBV5-1	13	TRBJ2-1	ASSLRPSSYNEQF
TRBV9	14	TRBJ1-2	ASSINRDGSNYGYT
TRBV25-1	13	TRBJ1-2	ASSEPGTGDYGYT
TRBV6-5	13	TRBJ1-6	ASKSGQGVNSPLH